This T cell receptor beta chain was identified during a study of shared clonotypes between healthy human individuals. Comments on this clone: The antigen is undetermined.

This CDR3 has 15 amino acids. Germline CDR1 is SGHTS and CDR2 is YDEGEE. Deletions cut 5 bases from V and 10 bases from J, with 19 bases between. Study results and limitations: Clonotype sharing among donors was expected to depend on sequencing depth.

Sequenced by immunoSEQ multiplex PCR; TCRdb stores in-frame clones only, minus some. Among roughly 2.4 million clones listed, about 94% were seen once. This rearrangement joins TRBV5-8 to TRBJ1-6; perhaps TRBD1 as D (5 bases). The receptor's source is a man in his late teens or twenties in good health. The sequencing input was naive CD4+ T cells sorted from blood. Regarding subset: CD45RA+ positively selected. In DNA, the CDR3 is TGTGCCAGCAGGCCTGGGACTCCCGCTGGGTCACCCCTCCACTTT. Encoded protein: CASRPGTPAGSPLHF.